These T cell receptor beta chains were read from a single sample in a study of beta chain features in type 1 diabetes. The repertoire was sequenced with immunoSEQ multiplex PCR; TCRdb's copy has only in-frame clones and lacks some. The sample consists of hundreds of thousands of clones, roughly 9.6% of them appearing once. Sequencing was done on a sample of naive CD4+ T cells from blood. These receptors came from a woman under 40 in good health. Both conserved end residues are part of each CDR3. The D gene is left open where the match is weak. Expanded clones are given a class, and other clones once, few, many or no size at all.

V: TRBV27; D: -; J: TRBJ2-6; size: -; DNA: TGTGCCAGCAGTTTGAGTGGGGCCAACGTCCTGACTTTC; CDR3: CASSLSGANVLTF
V: TRBV5-4; D: TRBD1; J: TRBJ1-4; size: -; DNA: TGTGCCAGCAGACAGGGGGCAGAGGAAAAACTGTTTTTT; CDR3: CASRQGAEEKLFF
V: TRBV2; D: -; J: TRBJ1-1; size: few; DNA: TGTGCCAGCCGTACAGAGTTGAACACTGAAGCTTTCTTT; CDR3: CASRTELNTEAFF
V: TRBV27; D: -; J: TRBJ1-5; size: few; DNA: TGTGCCAGCAGGTCGAGCAATCAGCCCCAGCATTTT; CDR3: CASRSSNQPQHF
V: TRBV19; D: -; J: TRBJ2-1; size: few; DNA: TGTGCCAGTAGTATAGATGCCGCGAGAGGCTACAATGAGCAGTTCTTC; CDR3: CASSIDAARGYNEQFF
V: TRBV6-5; D: TRBD2; J: TRBJ2-5; size: few; DNA: TGTGCCAGCAGTGCGGGACTAGCGGGAAAAGAGACCCAGTACTTC; CDR3: CASSAGLAGKETQYF
V: TRBV28; D: TRBD2; J: TRBJ2-7; size: few; DNA: TGTGCCAGCAGTCCCCCAGTAGCGGGGACCTACGAGCAGTACTTC; CDR3: CASSPPVAGTYEQYF
V: TRBV7-9; D: -; J: TRBJ2-7; size: -; DNA: TGTGCCAGCAGCTTAAGGGGGACCTCCTACGAGCAGTACTTC; CDR3: CASSLRGTSYEQYF
V: TRBV28; D: TRBD2; J: TRBJ2-7; size: few; DNA: TGTGCCAGCGCCGGGACTAGCGGCTACGAGCAGTACTTC; CDR3: CASAGTSGYEQYF
V: TRBV9; D: -; J: TRBJ2-5; size: few; DNA: TGTGCCAGCAGCGAAGAACTCGGGACCCAGTACTTC; CDR3: CASSEELGTQYF
V: TRBV28; D: -; J: TRBJ1-5; size: few; DNA: TGTGCCAGCAGAGTTCCCCTGGGCGTGGGTCAGCCCCAGCATTTT; CDR3: CASRVPLGVGQPQHF
V: TRBV7-8; D: TRBD1; J: TRBJ1-4; size: -; DNA: TGTGCCAGCAGCCTCTTACAGGGGGCGGATGAAAAACTGTTTTTT; CDR3: CASSLLQGADEKLFF
V: TRBV7-9; D: -; J: TRBJ2-1; size: -; DNA: TGTGCCAGCAGCTTTAGACCCTCTCTCAGGGGAACCTACAATGAGCAGTTCTTC; CDR3: CASSFRPSLRGTYNEQFF
V: TRBV19; D: -; J: TRBJ2-3; size: few; DNA: TGTGCCAGTAGTACCTCAGGGTTACGCACAGATACGCAGTATTTT; CDR3: CASSTSGLRTDTQYF
V: TRBV30; D: -; J: TRBJ2-7; size: -; DNA: TGTGCCTGCGCAGGGTCCTACGAGCAGTACTTC; CDR3: CACAGSYEQYF
V: TRBV7-2; D: TRBD2; J: TRBJ2-1; size: few; DNA: TGTGCCAGCAGCTCACTAGCGGGAGTTCAGGGTGAGCAGTTCTTC; CDR3: CASSSLAGVQGEQFF
V: TRBV11-2; D: -; J: TRBJ2-7; size: -; DNA: TGTGCCAGCAGCGAGACCTACGAGCAGTACTTC; CDR3: CASSETYEQYF